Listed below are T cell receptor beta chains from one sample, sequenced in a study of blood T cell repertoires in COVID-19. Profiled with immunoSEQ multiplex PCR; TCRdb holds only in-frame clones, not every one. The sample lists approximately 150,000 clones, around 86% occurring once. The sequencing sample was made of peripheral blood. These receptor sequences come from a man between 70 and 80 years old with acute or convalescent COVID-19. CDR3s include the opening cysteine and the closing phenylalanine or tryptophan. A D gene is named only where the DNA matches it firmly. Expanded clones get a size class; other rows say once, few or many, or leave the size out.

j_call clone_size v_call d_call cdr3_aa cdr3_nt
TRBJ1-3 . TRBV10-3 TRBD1 CAIAETGAGNTIYF TGTGCCATCGCAGAGACAGGGGCCGGAAACACCATATATTTT
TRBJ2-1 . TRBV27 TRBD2 CASRETSGPPGNEQFF TGTGCCAGCAGGGAGACTAGCGGGCCTCCCGGAAATGAGCAGTTCTTC
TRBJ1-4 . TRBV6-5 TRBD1 CASRRGTGNEKLFF TGTGCCAGCAGGAGAGGGACAGGGAATGAAAAACTGTTTTTT
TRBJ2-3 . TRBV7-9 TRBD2 CASSFSSGGTDTQYF TGTGCCAGCAGCTTTAGTAGCGGGGGCACAGATACGCAGTATTTT
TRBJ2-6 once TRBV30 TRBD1 CAWGQGFGANVLTF TGTGCCTGGGGACAGGGATTTGGGGCCAACGTCCTGACTTTC
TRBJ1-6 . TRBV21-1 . CASSKGVDGGQNNSPLHF TGTGCCAGCAGCAAAGGGGTCGACGGGGGACAGAATAATTCACCCCTCCACTTT
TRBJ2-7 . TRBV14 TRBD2 CASSQALAGGSEQYF TGTGCCAGCAGCCAAGCCCTAGCGGGAGGGTCCGAGCAGTACTTC
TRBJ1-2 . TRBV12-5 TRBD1 CASGGTGNYGYTF TGTGCTAGTGGTGGGACAGGGAACTATGGCTACACCTTC
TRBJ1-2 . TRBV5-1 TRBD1 CASTSGQTTNYGYTF TGCGCCAGCACCTCGGGACAGACTACTAACTATGGCTACACCTTC
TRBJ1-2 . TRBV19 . CASSIDGGTYGYTF TGTGCCAGTAGTATAGATGGGGGGACCTATGGCTACACCTTC
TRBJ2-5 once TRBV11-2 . CASSSIRGTQYF TGTGCCAGCAGCTCCATACGGGGGACCCAGTACTTC
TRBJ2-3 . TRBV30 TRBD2 CAWSTSGSGDTQYF TGTGCCTGGAGTACTAGCGGGAGCGGGGATACGCAGTATTTT
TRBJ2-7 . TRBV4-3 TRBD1 CASSQDSGQGVDEQYF TGCGCCAGCAGCCAAGACTCCGGACAGGGAGTAGACGAGCAGTACTTC
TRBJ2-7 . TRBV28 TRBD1 CASSPPGTGVHEQYF TGTGCCAGCAGTCCACCCGGGACAGGGGTCCACGAGCAGTACTTC
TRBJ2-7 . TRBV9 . CASSVDVSRDYEQYF TGTGCCAGCAGCGTAGATGTGTCTCGGGACTACGAGCAGTACTTC
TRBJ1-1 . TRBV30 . CAWKAVRTEAFF TGTGCCTGGAAAGCGGTTCGGACTGAAGCTTTCTTT
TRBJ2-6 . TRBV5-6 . CASSPTGISGANVLTF TGTGCCAGCAGCCCTACGGGGATCTCTGGGGCCAACGTCCTGACTTTC
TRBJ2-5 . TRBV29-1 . CSFPLGGRETQYF TGCAGCTTTCCCCTTGGGGGGAGAGAGACCCAGTACTTC
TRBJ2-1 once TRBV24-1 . CATSDRQAGEQFF TGTGCCACCAGTGATCGACAGGCTGGTGAGCAGTTCTTC
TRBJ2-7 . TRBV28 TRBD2 CASSRTSGSNEQYF TGTGCCAGCAGTCGGACTAGCGGGAGCAACGAGCAGTACTTC
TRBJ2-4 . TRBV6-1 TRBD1 CASSDNRGRSGQYF TGTGCCAGCAGTGACAACAGGGGGCGGTCTGGTCAGTACTTC
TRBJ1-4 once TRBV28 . CASSLQAAGDEKLFF TGTGCCAGCAGTTTACAGGCGGCAGGGGATGAAAAACTGTTTTTT
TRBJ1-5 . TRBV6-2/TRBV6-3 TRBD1 CASSSYGQGQQPQHF TGTGCCAGCAGTTCTTACGGACAGGGGCAACAGCCCCAGCATTTT